This TCR beta chain was identified during a study of T cells in Graves' hyperthyroidism and ophthalmopathy. Study-level results: Researchers found most expanded thyroid clonotypes above 0.001 in blood as well.

Trimming at V came to 0 bases and at J to 2 bases, leaving 1 base not matched to a gene. Per the germline V gene, CDR1 is DFQATT and CDR2 is SNEGSKA (reference sequence). This CDR3 has 15 residues. This clonotype has ten or more counts. Antigen unknown. TCR beta CDR3 regions were amplified from RNA. HTBI primers were used for first-round RT-PCR of the TCR CDR3. Using its own MiXCR run on the multiplex PCR reads, TCRdb lists one record per CDR3 protein. The sample holds a few hundred thousand distinct CDR3 sequences, about 45% seen once. The clonotype comes from an adult woman with Graves' disease, either hyperthyroidism or ophthalmopathy (not recorded which). The sequencing input was peripheral blood or thyroid tissue (not recorded which). The J gene is TRBJ2-2, the V gene TRBV20-1; 9 bases fit TRBD2. The CDR3 loop is CSARDSGSNTGELFF. CDR3 bases: TGCAGTGCTAGAGATAGCGGGAGTAACACCGGGGAGCTGTTTTTT.